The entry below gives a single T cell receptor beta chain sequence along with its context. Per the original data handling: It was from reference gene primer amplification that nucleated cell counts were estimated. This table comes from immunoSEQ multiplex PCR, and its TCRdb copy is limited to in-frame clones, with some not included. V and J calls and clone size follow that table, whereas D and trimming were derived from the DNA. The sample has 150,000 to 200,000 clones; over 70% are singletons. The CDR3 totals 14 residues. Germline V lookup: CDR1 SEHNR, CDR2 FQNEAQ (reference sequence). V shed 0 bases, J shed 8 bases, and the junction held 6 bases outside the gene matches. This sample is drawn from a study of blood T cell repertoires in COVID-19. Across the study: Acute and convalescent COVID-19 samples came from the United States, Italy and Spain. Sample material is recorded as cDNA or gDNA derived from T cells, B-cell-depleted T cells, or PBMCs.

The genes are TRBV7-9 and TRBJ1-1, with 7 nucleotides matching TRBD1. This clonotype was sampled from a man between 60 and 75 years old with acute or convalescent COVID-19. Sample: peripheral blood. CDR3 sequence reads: CASSLAGTDFEAFF. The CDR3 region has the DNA TGTGCCAGCAGCTTAGCCGGGACAGATTTCGAAGCTTTCTTT.